The clone carrying this TCR beta chain was found a few times. What it binds is unknown. What was amplified from RNA transcripts were TCR beta CDR3 regions. First-round RT-PCR targeting the TCR CDR3 was performed with the HTBI primer set. TCRdb reprocessed the multiplex PCR reads via MiXCR and lists one record per CDR3 protein. Among 130,000 or so distinct CDR3 sequences, around 20% were seen once, and the ten largest hold around two thirds. Trimming pared 1 base from V and 5 bases from J, leaving 14 bases between. This CDR3 contains 16 residues. CDR1 and CDR2 from the germline V gene are SGHDN and FVKESK. Hyperthyroidism, newly diagnosed and lasting under 2 months, affected patients aged 18 to 65. Extraction of PBMCs used 10 ml of fresh peripheral blood. The data derive from a study of T cells in Graves' hyperthyroidism and ophthalmopathy. Study results and caveats: Patients with ophthalmopathy were separated from those with stable hyperthyroidism by a 13 V-J model. Ophthalmopathy onset followed model prediction by a median about six months.

This receptor was identified in a woman aged 50 to 65 with Graves' hyperthyroidism that later progressed to Graves' ophthalmopathy. Sequenced sample: blood. This sequence joins TRBV14 and TRBJ2-2, with TRBD2 as a possible D gene (5 bases). In nucleotides, the CDR3 is TGTGCCAGCAGCCAAGGGCGCGGCGGAGGAACCGGGGAGCTGTTTTTT. This gives the protein CASSQGRGGGTGELFF.